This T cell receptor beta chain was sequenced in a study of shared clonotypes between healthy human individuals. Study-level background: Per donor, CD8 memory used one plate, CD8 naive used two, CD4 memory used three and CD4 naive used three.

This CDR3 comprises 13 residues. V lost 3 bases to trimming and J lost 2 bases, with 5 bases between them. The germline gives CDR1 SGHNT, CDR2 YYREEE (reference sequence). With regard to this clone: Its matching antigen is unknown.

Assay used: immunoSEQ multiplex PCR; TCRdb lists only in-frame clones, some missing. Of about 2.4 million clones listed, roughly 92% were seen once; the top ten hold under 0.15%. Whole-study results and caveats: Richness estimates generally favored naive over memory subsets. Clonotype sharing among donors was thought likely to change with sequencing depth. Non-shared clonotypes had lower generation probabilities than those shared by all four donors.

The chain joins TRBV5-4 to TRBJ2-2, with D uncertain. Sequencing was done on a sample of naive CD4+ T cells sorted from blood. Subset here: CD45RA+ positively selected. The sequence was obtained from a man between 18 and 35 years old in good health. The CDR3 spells CASSSTNTGELFF. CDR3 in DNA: TGTGCCAGCAGCTCTACAAACACCGGGGAGCTGTTTTTT.